This T cell receptor (beta chain) originates from a study of liver allograft versus peripheral blood T cells. Background on the study: Graft-liver T cell receptor repertoires were compared against recipient peripheral blood repertoires. Study conclusions and caveats: A difference was reportedly observed between T cell receptor repertoires inside liver allografts and those in peripheral blood.

TCRdb processed the reads anew with MiXCR; each CDR3 protein has one entry. The sample gives about 400 distinct CDR3 sequences, roughly 25% of which show up once; around 30% is in the top ten. The CDR3 is made up of 19 amino acids. Trimming took 2 bases from V and 1 from J; bases not matched to a gene: 17. In germline, CDR1 is DFQATT, CDR2 SNEGSKA (reference sequence). In its sample, this clonotype was seen many times. Antigen unknown. The chain combines TRBV20-1 with TRBJ2-1; 7 nucleotides match TRBD1. The clonotype comes from a human patient who had a liver transplant. Some T cells may arise from the graft donor. The CDR3 DNA reads TGCAGTGCTAGACCCCCGAGGGGACAGAGCGGCTATTCCTACAATGAGCAGTTCTTC. Protein: CSARPPRGQSGYSYNEQFF.